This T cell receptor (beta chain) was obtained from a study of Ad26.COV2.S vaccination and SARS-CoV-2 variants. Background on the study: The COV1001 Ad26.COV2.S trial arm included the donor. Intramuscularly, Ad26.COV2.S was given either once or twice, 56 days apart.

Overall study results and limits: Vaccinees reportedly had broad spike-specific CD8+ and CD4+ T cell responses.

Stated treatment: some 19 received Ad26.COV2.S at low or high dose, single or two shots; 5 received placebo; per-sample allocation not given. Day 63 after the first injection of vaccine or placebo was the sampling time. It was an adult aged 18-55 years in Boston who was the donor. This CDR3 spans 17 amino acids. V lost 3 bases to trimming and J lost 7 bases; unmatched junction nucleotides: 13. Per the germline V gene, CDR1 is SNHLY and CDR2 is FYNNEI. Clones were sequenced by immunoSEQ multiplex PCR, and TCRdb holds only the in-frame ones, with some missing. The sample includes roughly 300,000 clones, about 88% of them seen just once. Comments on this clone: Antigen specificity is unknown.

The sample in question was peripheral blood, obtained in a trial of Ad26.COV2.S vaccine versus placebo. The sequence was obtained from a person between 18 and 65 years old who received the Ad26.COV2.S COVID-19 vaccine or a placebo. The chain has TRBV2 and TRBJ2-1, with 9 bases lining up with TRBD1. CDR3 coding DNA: TGTGCCAGCAGTGACCCCCCCGGGACAGGGTTAGGAAATGAGCAGTTCTTC. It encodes CASSDPPGTGLGNEQFF.